This record covers a single T cell receptor beta chain. Its target is unknown. This sample was included in a study of post-analysis software for immune sequencing data. Study outcomes and limitations: Same-batch samples co-clustered strongly by F measure. The normalized Chao1 diversity of multiple sclerosis patients was significantly lower than that of controls. Included in a set of roughly five TRBV segments more frequent in patients than controls were TRBV5-6, TRBV5-1 and TRBV20-1.

Germline V gene data show CDR1 as SGHRS and CDR2 as YFSETQ. V shed 2 bases and J shed 2 bases, with 6 bases lying between them. CDR3 size: 13 residues. Each TCR beta cDNA library carried unique molecular identifiers. TCRdb recomputed calls from the PCR reads with MiXCR, one row per CDR3 protein. The data show approximately 250,000 distinct CDR3 sequences, 36% seen once. Sequencing was performed on blood. The chain combines TRBV5-1 with TRBJ2-3; D is uncertain. The receptor comes from a girl aged 10 to 17 with multiple sclerosis. CDR3 nucleotide sequence: TGCGCCAGCAGCTTTGGGGACACAGATACGCAGTATTTT. This encodes CASSFGDTDTQYF.